This T cell receptor beta chain was recorded in a study of identical twins (dated by TCRdb to between 2015 and 2016). Context from the whole study: To test whether fetal clonotypes persist, this study deep-sequenced TCR alpha and beta repertoires from monozygotic twins, from unrelated adults of various ages, and from cord blood. Replicate twin experiments were performed at different times using different library preparation protocols to rule out contamination.

Libraries were constructed by 5' RACE. This sample was sequenced with an Illumina HiSeq 2000. A universal primer binding site was introduced by template switching, and a unique molecular identifier was present in the final cDNA, enabling accurate counting of TCR cDNA molecules. First-strand cDNA for TCR alpha and beta chains was synthesized from specific primers in the conserved constant-segment region. To control for contamination, each cDNA library was double barcoded with a SMART-Mk sample barcode plus Illumina barcodes. TruSeq adapter sequences along with Illumina sample barcodes were introduced in two successive PCR steps. The TCR alpha and beta cDNA libraries were sequenced on the Illumina HiSeq platform using custom primers. On the study's bioinformatics: MiGEC processed the raw reads to extract unique molecular identifiers, while MiXCR was used to determine the CDR3 positions. For each individual, recombination models were inferred using an EM algorithm with the repgenHMM and IGoR tools. The analysis of shared clonotypes was done with the tcR package in R, with sharing normalized by the product of cloneset sizes. Out-of-frame nonproductive sequences were analyzed to study raw recombination free of thymic and clonal selection effects. TCRdb took the public reads, trimmed them with fastp at Q25, ran MiXCR for clone calling and kept in-frame beta chains. Rows are unified per CDR3 protein, each entry keeping the most common DNA and genes. V and J calls and clone size were set by TCRdb, not the authors. A total of 1,800,000 or so distinct CDR3 sequences appear in this sample, less than 35% of them only once. 0.25% to 0.3% of the sample lies in the top ten.

Germline trimming: 6 bases from V, 1 base from J; junction bases outside gene matches: 14. Looking up the germline V gene yields CDR1 SGHRS and CDR2 YFSETQ. The CDR3, cysteine through phenylalanine, is 18 amino acids long. Left in the record is the CDR3 DNA by itself, 54 bases read in frame from the first base. Worth noting for this clonotype: The target of this receptor is not known. No per-base quality is available; no much larger clone lies one base away.

Every donor in the study was a healthy Caucasian. Study-wide findings and limitations: Compared with coincidental sharing between unrelated individuals, out-of-frame TCR alpha sequences shared between twins showed an excess of sequences with low generation probability. Because the same donors could not be followed over many years, the conclusions relied on cross-sectional statistical analysis. Excess twin sharing in beta out-of-frame sequences was weaker because fewer shared sequences lowered the signal-to-noise ratio. Recombination models systematically underestimated out-of-frame TCR alpha sharing in monozygotic twins but agreed with sharing between unrelated individuals. Fewer insertions were carried by abundant cord blood beta clonotypes; a weaker similar trend was observed in young adult naive repertoires, while no such trend was observed in memory repertoires. Zero-insertion analyses could be partly confounded by invariant T cells such as MAIT and iNKT, though diverse VJ usage argued against such confounding for most clonotypes.

This sequence uses TRBV5-1 and TRBJ2-3; 10 central bases correspond to TRBD2. The material sequenced was cord blood. The receptor was isolated from a newborn girl in good health. The CDR3 protein is CASTHDDSGLAGTDTQYF. The nucleotide sequence reads as follows: TGCGCCAGCACCCATGACGACTCCGGACTAGCGGGCACAGATACGCAGTATTTT.